This is a list of T cell receptor beta chains from one sample in a study of T cells in Graves' hyperthyroidism and ophthalmopathy. One entry per CDR3 protein results from TCRdb running MiXCR on the multiplex PCR reads. The sample lists over 400,000 distinct CDR3 sequences, under 25% occurring once. Sequenced material: blood. The receptor set was obtained from a woman aged 70-85 years with Graves' ophthalmopathy. Each CDR3 is given without its conserved first and last residue.

CDR3 protein	J gene	CDR3 length	V gene
ASSQTRGPKNTQY	TRBJ2-4	13	TRBV6-1
ASSLTGTGELF	TRBJ2-2	11	TRBV5-1
SAPGSNTEAF	TRBJ1-1	10	TRBV20-1
ASIPRSAANYGYT	TRBJ1-2	13	TRBV19
ASSPPVLQGKNEQF	TRBJ2-1	14	TRBV18
ASSLTADKNIQY	TRBJ2-4	12	TRBV7-3
ASSPPSRAHYEQY	TRBJ2-7	13	TRBV18
ASSLAGQVETTEAF	TRBJ1-1	14	TRBV7-2
ASSLWWGSKNIQY	TRBJ2-4	13	TRBV7-2
SARTGVEQPQH	TRBJ1-5	11	TRBV20-1
ASSEGGPGHLYGYT	TRBJ1-2	14	TRBV9
ASSRAPLYNEQF	TRBJ2-1	12	TRBV12-3/TRBV12-4
SARRDRGEKLF	TRBJ1-4	11	TRBV20-1
ASSEGRETQY	TRBJ2-5	10	TRBV18
ASSSLAGEGNEQF	TRBJ2-1	13	TRBV5-1
AISGSGSSTDTQY	TRBJ2-3	13	TRBV10-3
ASSLGGGTYNEQF	TRBJ2-1	13	TRBV5-1
ASSLGPGTSGDNEQF	TRBJ2-1	15	TRBV5-1
ASSLPRQGWRTDTQY	TRBJ2-3	15	TRBV28
SATQGREKLF	TRBJ1-4	10	TRBV20-1